This T cell receptor beta chain was captured in a study of shared clonotypes between healthy human individuals. Concerning this clone: The antigen is undetermined.

As originally analysed: ImmunoSEQ only sent back junction sequences with no quality scores, so filtering was done differently. Using immunoSEQ multiplex PCR, the repertoire was profiled, and TCRdb retains in-frame clones only, with some absent. Clonal size and the V and J genes are those of that table, whereas D and trimming came from the DNA. The sample holds some 2.3 million clones, about 92% seen once. Unmatched junction bases numbered 4, after V lost 0 bases and J lost 5 bases. Looked up from germline, CDR1 is SGHNT and CDR2 is YYREEE (reference sequence). This CDR3 has 17 residues. Study outcomes and limitations: A reduction in generation probabilities was seen for non-shared clonotypes relative to those shared by all four donors.

The clonotype was recovered from a young man in good health. Some clones in this sample may be carry-over from other donors' samples. The sequencing input was naive CD4+ T cells from PBMCs. Noted subset: CD45RA+ positively selected. V usage is TRBV5-4 and J usage is TRBJ2-3; 15 positions agree with TRBD2. For the CDR3, the DNA is TGTGCCAGCAGCTTGGGGGGACTAGCGGGAGGCGGAGATACGCAGTATTTT. This translates into CASSLGGLAGGGDTQYF.